The next 10 T cell receptor beta chains were all read from a single sample in a study of neurological immune-mediated disorders. TCRdb processed the 5' RACE reads anew with MiXCR; each CDR3 protein has one entry. Among about 59,000 distinct CDR3 sequences listed, roughly 3.5% were seen once. Input material: PBMCs. The origin of the receptors is a woman aged 25 to 39 with multiple sclerosis.

Many counts were recorded for this clonotype. V gene TRBV12-3 or TRBV12-4 combines with J gene TRBJ1-2; D unresolved. The CDR3 consists of 12 residues. The V gene lost 6 bases and the J gene lost 5 bases, with 10 bases spanning the gap. The CDR3 coding sequence is TGTGCCAGCAGCCTGACTGAGTATGGCTACACCTTC. Its protein is CASSLTEYGYTF.

The table lists this clonotype with a few counts. Its ends do not fully match the called genes, so a read error is possible. V is TRBV20-1 and J is TRBJ1-6; 7 positions match TRBD1. The CDR3 loop spans 14 amino acids. Germline CDR1 reads DFQATT; CDR2 reads SNEGSKA (reference sequence). CDR3 coding DNA: TGCAGTGCTAGAGAGACAGGGACCCCTTCACCCCTACACTTT. This encodes CSARETGTPSPLHF.

This clonotype came up many times. The V call is TRBV3-1, the J call TRBJ2-2; 7 bases fit TRBD2. V dropped 4 bases and J dropped 9; count of bases not matched to a gene: 5. The length of the CDR3 is 13 residues. Germline V gene sequence: CDR1 LGHDT, CDR2 YNNKEL (reference sequence). In DNA, the CDR3 is TGTGCCAGCAGCCTTCAGCGGGGTAGGGAGCTGTTTTTT. This translates into CASSLQRGRELFF.

This chain joins TRBV29-1 and TRBJ1-1, with a tentative D call TRBD1 (5 bases). Germline CDR1 is SQVTM and CDR2 is ANQGSEA. The CDR3 is 11 residues long. V lost 7 bases, J lost 1 base, and 7 bases lay in between. Here the CDR3 DNA reads TGCAGCGCCGGACAGAACACTGAAGCTTTCTTT. Translating it yields CSAGQNTEAFF.

This clonotype was seen many times. The chain employs TRBV3-1 and TRBJ2-1; TRBD2 is a possible D gene (5 bases). Trimming pared 0 bases from V and 3 bases from J, leaving 9 bases between. The V gene's germline CDR1 is LGHDT and CDR2 YNNKEL (reference sequence). The CDR3 sequence is 15 residues long. CDR3 residues: CASSQEGSFYNEQFF. In nucleotides, the CDR3 is TGTGCCAGCAGCCAAGAAGGGAGCTTCTACAATGAGCAGTTCTTC.

This clonotype was detected ten times or more. The chain has TRBV12-3 or TRBV12-4 and TRBJ1-5; possible D gene TRBD1, 5 bases. The CDR3 length is 14 residues. V was shortened by 1 base and J by 9 bases, with 13 bases between the two germline ends. CDR3: CASSLGGLQGPQHF. CDR3 nucleotides: TGTGCCAGCAGTTTAGGGGGCCTTCAGGGGCCCCAGCATTTT.

This clonotype was observed at least ten times. The chain couples TRBV6-5 to TRBJ1-1; D unclear. V was trimmed by 0 bases and J by 4 bases, leaving 9 bases between them. The CDR3 sequence is 14 residues long. In germline, CDR1 is MNHEY, CDR2 SVGAGI. The CDR3 region has the DNA TGTGCCAGCAGTTACTCGGGAGGGATCACTGAAGCTTTCTTT. Translating it yields CASSYSGGITEAFF.

Many counts were recorded for this clonotype. The V and J genes are TRBV5-1 and TRBJ2-7, with D unresolved. There are 11 residues in the CDR3. CDR1 and CDR2 from the germline V gene are SGHRS and YFSETQ. V was shortened by 0 bases and J by 5 bases, with 3 bases between the two germline ends. The CDR3 sequence is CASSLEHEQYF. The CDR3 DNA sequence: TGCGCCAGCAGCTTGGAACACGAGCAGTACTTC.

The genes are TRBV7-3 and TRBJ2-3, with a weak D call TRBD2 (5 bases). Per the germline V gene, CDR1 is SGHTA and CDR2 is FQGTGA. The CDR3 is made up of 15 amino acids. V dropped 2 bases and J dropped 1 base, with 10 bases sitting between them. The CDR3 sequence is CASSLVGSGTDTQYF. The CDR3, as DNA: TGTGCCAGCAGCTTAGTGGGTAGCGGCACAGATACGCAGTATTTT.

This clonotype has more than one count but fewer than ten. The rearrangement uses TRBV7-9 and TRBJ2-3, with D unresolved. The CDR3 runs to 14 residues. V lost 0 bases and J lost 7, with 11 bases in between. The germline V gene has CDR1 SEHNR and CDR2 FQNEAQ (reference sequence). The CDR3 region has the DNA TGTGCCAGCAGCTTAGCCGTGAAGGGATATACGCAGTATTTT. This translates into CASSLAVKGYTQYF.